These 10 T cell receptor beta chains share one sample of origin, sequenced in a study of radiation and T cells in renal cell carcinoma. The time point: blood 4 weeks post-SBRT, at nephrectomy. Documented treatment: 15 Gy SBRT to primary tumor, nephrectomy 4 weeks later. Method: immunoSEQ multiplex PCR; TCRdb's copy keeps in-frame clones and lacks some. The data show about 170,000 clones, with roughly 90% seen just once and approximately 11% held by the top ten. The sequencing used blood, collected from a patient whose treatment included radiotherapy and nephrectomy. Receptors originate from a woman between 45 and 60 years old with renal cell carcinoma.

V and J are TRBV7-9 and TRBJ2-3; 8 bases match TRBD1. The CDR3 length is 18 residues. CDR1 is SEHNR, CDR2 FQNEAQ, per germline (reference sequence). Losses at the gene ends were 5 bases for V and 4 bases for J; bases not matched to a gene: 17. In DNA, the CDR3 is TGTGCCAGCAGCCCGACTCTTGGACAGGGTGGGTTTGCAGATACGCAGTATTTT. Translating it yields CASSPTLGQGGFADTQYF.

CDR3 nucleotides: TGTGCCAGCAGCCCGACGTGGGGGGACACTGAAGCTTTCTTT. This encodes CASSPTWGDTEAFF. The chain joins TRBV7-3 to TRBJ1-1, with a weak D call TRBD1 (5 bases). The germline CDR1 and CDR2 sequences are SGHTA and FQGTGA. The CDR3 spans 14 residues. Trimming shortened V by 5 bases and J by 3 bases, and 13 bases separated the two germline ends. The full variable domain, completed using reference TRBV7-3 and TRBJ1-1, is GAGVSQTPSNKVTEKGKYVELRCDPISGHTALYWYRQSLGQGPEFLIYFQGTGAADDSGLPNDRFFAVRPEGSVSTLKIQRTERGDSAVYLCASSPTWGDTEAFFGQGTRLTVV.

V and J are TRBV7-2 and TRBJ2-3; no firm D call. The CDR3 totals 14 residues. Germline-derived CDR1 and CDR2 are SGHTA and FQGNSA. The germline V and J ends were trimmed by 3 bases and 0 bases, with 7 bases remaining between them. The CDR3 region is CASSFLSSTDTQYF. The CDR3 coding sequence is TGTGCCAGCAGCTTCCTATCTAGCACAGATACGCAGTATTTT.

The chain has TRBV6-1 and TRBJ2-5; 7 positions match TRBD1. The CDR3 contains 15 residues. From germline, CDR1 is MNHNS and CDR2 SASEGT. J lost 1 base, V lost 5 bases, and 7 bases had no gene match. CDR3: CASSPNRGAQETQYF. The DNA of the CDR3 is TGTGCCAGCAGTCCCAACAGGGGAGCCCAAGAGACCCAGTACTTC.

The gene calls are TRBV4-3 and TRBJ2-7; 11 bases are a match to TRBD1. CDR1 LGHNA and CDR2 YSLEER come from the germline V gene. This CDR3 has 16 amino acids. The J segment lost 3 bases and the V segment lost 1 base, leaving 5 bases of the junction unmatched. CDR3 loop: CASSQGSGTGGYEQYF. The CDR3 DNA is TGCGCCAGCAGCCAAGGGTCCGGGACAGGGGGCTACGAGCAGTACTTC.

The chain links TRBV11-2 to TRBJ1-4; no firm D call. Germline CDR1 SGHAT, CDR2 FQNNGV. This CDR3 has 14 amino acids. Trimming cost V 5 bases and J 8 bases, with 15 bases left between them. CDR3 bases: TGTGCCAGCAGCCTAGGTACGACTACGGAAAAACTGTTTTTT. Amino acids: CASSLGTTTEKLFF.

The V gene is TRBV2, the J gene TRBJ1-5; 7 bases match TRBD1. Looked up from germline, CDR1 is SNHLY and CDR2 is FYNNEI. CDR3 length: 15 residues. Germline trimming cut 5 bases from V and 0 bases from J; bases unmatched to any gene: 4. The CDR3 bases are TGTGCCAGCAGTTCCGACAGGGCTAGCAATCAGCCCCAGCATTTT. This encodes CASSSDRASNQPQHF.

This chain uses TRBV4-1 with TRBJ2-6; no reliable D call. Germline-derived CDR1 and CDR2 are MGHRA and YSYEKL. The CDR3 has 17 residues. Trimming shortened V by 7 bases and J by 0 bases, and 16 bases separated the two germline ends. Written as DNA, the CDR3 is TGCGCCAGCACCCGGCTGGGCTTCGGCTCTGGGGCCAACGTCCTGACTTTC. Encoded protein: CASTRLGFGSGANVLTF.

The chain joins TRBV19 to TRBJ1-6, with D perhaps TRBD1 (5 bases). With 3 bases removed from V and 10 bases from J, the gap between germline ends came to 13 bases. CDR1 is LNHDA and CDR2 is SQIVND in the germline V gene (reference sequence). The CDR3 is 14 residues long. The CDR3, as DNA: TGTGCCAGTAGTATGAGACAGATTGACTCACCCCTCCACTTT. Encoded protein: CASSMRQIDSPLHF. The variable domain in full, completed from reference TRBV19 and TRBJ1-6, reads DGGITQSPKYLFRKEGQNVTLSCEQNLNHDAMYWYRQDPGQGLRLIYYSQIVNDFQKGDIAEGYSVSREKKESFPLTVTSAQKNPTAFYLCASSMRQIDSPLHFGNGTRLTVT.

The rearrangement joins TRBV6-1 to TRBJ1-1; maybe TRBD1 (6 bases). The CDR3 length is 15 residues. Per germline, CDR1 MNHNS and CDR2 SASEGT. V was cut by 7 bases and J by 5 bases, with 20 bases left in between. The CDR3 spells CASTESWGGGTEAFF. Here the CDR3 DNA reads TGTGCCAGCACCGAGTCCTGGGGAGGGGGGACTGAAGCTTTCTTT.